Sequencing of this TCR beta chain was carried out in a study of HIV-infected patients and healthy controls. In this sample, this clonotype turned up many times. Its antigen is as yet unknown. V shed 1 base and J shed 9 bases, with 12 bases lying between them. CDR3 length: 14 residues. Antiretroviral therapy had run roughly three months, about 14 weeks, before follow-up blood collection. No cell fractionation was done, so the repertoire covers all unsorted peripheral blood T cells. About 450 ng RNA was reverse transcribed with alpha and beta constant-region primers. Each of the alpha and beta chains got its own library through chain-specific third strand synthesis with indices. A 5' RACE adapter with a random hexamer and the SP2 primer site was joined to cDNA. One entry per CDR3 protein results from TCRdb running MiXCR on the 5' RACE reads. The table lists about 14,000 distinct CDR3 sequences, roughly an eighth of them singletons.

Study results and limitations: CMV-associated CDR3s mostly grew nonsignificantly during therapy, while HIV-associated CDR3s declined significantly. Healthy controls carried many MAIT alpha-chain CDR3s, while HIV+ repertoires had few. Eight alpha and eight beta V genes differed significantly in mean usage between HIV-infected patients and controls.

The sequence came from an adult with HIV infection. The donor label of this sample is uncertain. Sequencing was performed on blood, taken during antiretroviral therapy. The chain joins TRBV12-3 or TRBV12-4 to TRBJ2-2; tentative D call: TRBD1 (6 bases). The CDR3 reads CASSLVGANRELFF. CDR3 coding DNA: TGTGCCAGCAGTTTAGTGGGGGCCAACCGGGAGCTGTTTTTT.